What follows are 26 T cell receptor beta chains derived from one specimen sequenced in a study of CD4 T cells in relation to SARS-CoV-2 and coronaviruses. Before the COVID-19 pandemic, during about 2011-2019, CD4+ T cells were taken from unexposed donors. Isolation of CD4+ T cells took place after about eleven days in culture. No cognate antigen is known for these TCRs. The data were produced by immunoSEQ multiplex PCR, yet TCRdb's version contains in-frame clones alone and is incomplete. The repertoire holds about 14,000 clones, about four fifths seen once, with about a quarter in the top ten. The specimen sequenced was CD4+ T cells from PBMCs, cultured in vitro. The receptors come from a human donor in good health.

The genes are TRBV6-5 and TRBJ1-1; a possible D gene is TRBD1 (5 bases). V lost 7 bases and J 3 bases, leaving 18 bases between the germline ends. This CDR3 has 15 residues. Germline CDR1 is MNHEY and CDR2 is SVGAGI. The CDR3 loop reads CASNRDLFSDTEAFF. The CDR3, as DNA: TGTGCCAGCAATCGGGACCTTTTCTCCGACACTGAAGCTTTCTTT.

The chain recombines TRBV7-7 with TRBJ2-3; 9 bases align to TRBD1. V shed 5 bases, J shed 5 bases, and the junction held 5 bases outside the gene matches. The CDR3 covers 14 residues. Germline V gene data show CDR1 as SSHAT and CDR2 as FNYEAQ (reference sequence). The CDR3 nucleotides are TGTGCCAGCAGCATAGGGACAGGGTTAGATACGCAGTATTTT. The encoded protein is CASSIGTGLDTQYF.

The chain carries TRBV5-1 and TRBJ2-3; tentatively, D is TRBD2 (6 bases). Trimming removed 4 bases from V and 0 bases from J, with 12 bases in between. Germline CDR1 SGHRS, CDR2 YFSETQ. CDR3 length: 15 amino acids. The CDR3 loop is CASSLTSTSTDTQYF. CDR3 bases: TGCGCCAGCAGCCTAACTAGCACAAGCACAGATACGCAGTATTTT.

The chain is built from TRBV19 and TRBJ2-1, with D tentatively TRBD2 (5 bases). The ends were cut back, 8 bases at V and 3 bases at J, with 8 bases in the middle. The CDR3 covers 12 residues. CDR1 LNHDA and CDR2 SQIVND come from the germline V gene (reference sequence). As DNA, the CDR3 is TGTGCCAGTTGCCGGGACTACAATGAGCAGTTCTTC. It specifies CASCRDYNEQFF.

The chain carries TRBV6-4 and TRBJ2-1; possibly TRBD2 for D (7 bases). The germline V and J ends were trimmed by 0 bases and 7 bases, with 16 bases remaining between them. Germline V gene sequence: CDR1 MRHNA, CDR2 SNTAGT. The CDR3 length is 16 residues. In DNA form, the CDR3 reads TGTGCCAGCAGTGACTCGAAGGGGGGGCGAGGTAATGAGCAGTTCTTC. The encoded protein is CASSDSKGGRGNEQFF.

This chain uses TRBV19 with TRBJ1-2, with 11 nucleotides matching TRBD1. Germline CDR1 is LNHDA and CDR2 is SQIVND (reference sequence). The CDR3 loop spans 16 amino acids. After removal of 0 bases from V and 7 bases from J, the junction contained 7 bases not matched to a gene. DNA of the CDR3: TGTGCCAGTAGTATAGATGGGACAGGGGGTCCGGGTGGCTACACCTTC. This gives the protein CASSIDGTGGPGGYTF.

The V and J genes are TRBV4-1 and TRBJ2-5; 9 bases line up with TRBD2. The CDR3 totals 15 residues. The germline gives CDR1 MGHRA, CDR2 YSYEKL. V was pared by 3 bases and J by 2 bases, with 4 bases of the junction left unmatched. Here the CDR3 reads CASSQMTSGQETQYF. CDR3 sequence (DNA): TGCGCCAGCAGCCAGATGACTAGCGGACAAGAGACCCAGTACTTC.

This CDR3 reads CASSLGGSTDTQYF. The CDR3 DNA is TGTGCCAGCAGTTTGGGAGGGAGCACAGATACGCAGTATTTT. The chain has TRBV28 and TRBJ2-3, with 7 bases lining up with TRBD2. The CDR3 is 14 amino acids. V was clipped by 3 bases and J by 0 bases; unmatched bases: 0. Germline V gene data show CDR1 as MDHEN and CDR2 as SYDVKM.

The chain is built from TRBV7-3 and TRBJ2-5; 9 nucleotides agree with TRBD2. CDR1 and CDR2 from the germline V gene are SGHTA and FQGTGA. J gave up 2 bases and V 2 bases, and 6 bases lay outside the gene matches. CDR3 length: 16 amino acids. The CDR3 sequence: CASSLLGSGGQETQYF. CDR3 DNA sequence: TGTGCCAGCAGCTTACTTGGTAGCGGGGGACAAGAGACCCAGTACTTC.

The genes are TRBV14 and TRBJ1-5; D unresolved. Germline-derived CDR1 and CDR2 are SGHDN and FVKESK. This CDR3 is 15 amino acids long. V was shortened by 9 bases and J by 0 bases, with 15 bases between the two germline ends. CDR3 in DNA: TGTGCCAGGGGAACGGGCAACCTTAGCAATCAGCCCCAGCATTTT. Its protein is CARGTGNLSNQPQHF.

The CDR3 spells CASSFGTDKYNEQFF. CDR3 DNA sequence: TGTGCCAGCAGCTTTGGGACAGACAAATACAATGAGCAGTTCTTC. V usage is TRBV11-2 and J usage is TRBJ2-1; TRBD1 matches at 7 bases. The CDR3 loop spans 15 amino acids. Trimming at V came to 3 bases and at J to 4 bases, leaving 6 bases not matched to a gene. From germline, CDR1 is SGHAT and CDR2 FQNNGV.

The chain has TRBV7-9 and TRBJ2-7; possibly TRBD1 for D (6 bases). From germline, CDR1 is SEHNR and CDR2 FQNEAQ (reference sequence). There are 13 residues in the CDR3. V was cut by 5 bases and J by 1 base, with 9 bases left in between. The CDR3 region has the DNA TGTGCCAGCAGCCCAGGGGTTTCCTACGAGCAGTACTTC. Protein: CASSPGVSYEQYF.

This clone was counted a few times. V and J are TRBV5-1 and TRBJ2-3; D is possibly TRBD1 (7 bases). Per germline, CDR1 SGHRS and CDR2 YFSETQ. The CDR3 has 15 amino acids. V shed 2 bases and J shed 4 bases, with 14 bases lying between them. CDR3 amino acids: CASSLTGDSADTQYF. As DNA, the CDR3 is TGCGCCAGCAGCTTAACAGGGGACTCTGCAGATACGCAGTATTTT.

This clone came up once. This sequence joins TRBV2 and TRBJ2-1, with D perhaps given as TRBD1 or TRBD2 (5 bases each). The CDR3 is made up of 17 amino acids. Trimming took 3 bases from V and 3 from J, leaving 18 bases between them. Germline V gene sequence: CDR1 SNHLY, CDR2 FYNNEI. The CDR3 reads CASSDFRDPQLYNEQFF. The CDR3, as DNA: TGTGCCAGCAGTGACTTCCGGGACCCGCAGCTCTACAATGAGCAGTTCTTC.

The rearrangement uses TRBV2 and TRBJ1-1; D might be TRBD1 (5 bases). The germline CDR1 and CDR2 sequences are SNHLY and FYNNEI. V lost 5 bases to trimming and J lost 7 bases, with 11 bases between them. The CDR3 extends over 12 amino acids. CDR3 amino acids: CASSWDPGEAFF. The DNA for the CDR3 is TGTGCCAGCAGTTGGGACCCGGGTGAAGCTTTCTTT. The complete variable domain, with remaining parts taken from reference TRBV2 and TRBJ1-1, reads EPEVTQTPSHQVTQMGQEVILRCVPISNHLYFYWYRQILGQKVEFLVSFYNNEISEKSEIFDDQFSVERPDGSNFTLKIRSTKLEDSAMYFCASSWDPGEAFFGQGTRLTVV.

The rearrangement links TRBV18 to TRBJ2-7, with D unclear. The CDR3 loop spans 16 amino acids. V lost 3 bases and J 5 bases, leaving 20 bases between the germline ends. The germline gives CDR1 KGHSH, CDR2 LQKENI. CDR3 protein: CASSPWADSTVHEQYF. CDR3 nucleotide sequence: TGTGCCAGCTCACCCTGGGCAGATAGTACGGTCCACGAGCAGTACTTC.

This chain connects TRBV7-3 to TRBJ2-2, with 7 bases fitting TRBD1. Germline CDR1 is SGHTA and CDR2 is FQGTGA. With 0 bases clipped from V and 5 bases from J, the junction kept 9 bases outside the gene matches. The CDR3 covers 17 residues. This CDR3 reads CASSLTTGIMGTGELFF. CDR3 DNA sequence: TGTGCCAGCAGCTTAACGACAGGGATAATGGGGACCGGGGAGCTGTTTTTT.

The rearrangement joins TRBV18 to TRBJ1-3; D gene uncertain. V was cut by 3 bases and J by 3 bases, with 9 bases left in between. Germline CDR1 KGHSH, CDR2 LQKENI. The CDR3 contains 14 residues. The DNA for the CDR3 is TGTGCCAGCTCACCGGGTTTAGGTGGAAACACCATATATTTT. It specifies CASSPGLGGNTIYF.

The V call is TRBV29-1, the J call TRBJ2-7; the D gene is possibly TRBD1 (6 bases). Germline CDR1 is SQVTM and CDR2 is ANQGSEA. Trimming stripped 4 bases from V and 0 bases from J, with 10 bases between. This CDR3 has 13 residues. The CDR3 reads CSVARDNSYEQYF. DNA of the CDR3: TGCAGCGTTGCGAGGGACAACTCCTACGAGCAGTACTTC.

The chain couples TRBV5-6 to TRBJ2-3; TRBD2 might be the D (5 bases). Germline V gene data show CDR1 as SGHDT and CDR2 as YYEEEE. V was shortened by 1 base and J by 5 bases, with 8 bases between the two germline ends. This CDR3 has 13 residues. CDR3 nucleotides: TGTGCCAGCAGCTTGTTAGCGTTAGATACGCAGTATTTT. This translates into CASSLLALDTQYF.

The gene calls are TRBV19 and TRBJ1-2; 10 bases fit TRBD1. V was clipped by 3 bases and J by 3 bases; unmatched bases: 1. This CDR3 has 14 amino acids. Germline CDR1 reads LNHDA; CDR2 reads SQIVND (reference sequence). For the CDR3, the DNA is TGTGCCAGTAGTATCGGACAGGGGGACTATGGCTACACCTTC. It translates to CASSIGQGDYGYTF.

The gene calls are TRBV10-2 and TRBJ2-7; D ambiguous. Germline V gene sequence: CDR1 WSHSY, CDR2 SAAADI. CDR3 length: 12 residues. V was clipped by 1 base and J by 7 bases, with 8 bases between them. DNA for the CDR3: TGCGCCAGCAGTGAGTGGTTCTGGGAGCAGTACTTC. It translates to CASSEWFWEQYF.

The CDR3 nucleotides are TGCACCAGCAGCTCCTTGACTAGCGGGTTCACAGATACGCAGTATTTT. This codes for CTSSSLTSGFTDTQYF. The gene calls are TRBV1 and TRBJ2-3; the table gives TRBD2 as D, unverified against the DNA. TRBV1 counts as a pseudogene. This CDR3 comprises 16 residues.

The chain joins TRBV12-3 or TRBV12-4 to TRBJ2-7, with 10 nucleotides matching TRBD1. The CDR3 extends over 13 amino acids. The trim removed 1 base at V and 7 bases at J, leaving 1 base unmatched. CDR3 nucleotides: TGTGCCAGCAGTTTAGGGACAGGGGGGGAGCAGTACTTC. Protein sequence: CASSLGTGGEQYF.

The chain combines TRBV18 with TRBJ2-2; D may match TRBD1 or TRBD2 (5 bases each). Trimming stripped 5 bases from V and 6 bases from J, with 13 bases between. The CDR3 contains 14 residues. Per the germline V gene, CDR1 is KGHSH and CDR2 is LQKENI. CDR3 bases: TGTGCCAGCTCATCGACGGTGGGGGCCGGGGAGCTGTTTTTT. It is translated as CASSSTVGAGELFF.

V is TRBV19 and J is TRBJ2-5; D might be TRBD1 (6 bases). CDR3 size: 15 residues. Between the trimmed V and J ends, which lost 3 bases and 1 base, there was a span of 12 bases. From germline, CDR1 is LNHDA and CDR2 SQIVND (reference sequence). DNA of the CDR3: TGTGCCAGTAGTATGGACAGACTAAGCCAAGAGACCCAGTACTTC. It translates to CASSMDRLSQETQYF.